The present TCR beta chain was sequenced within a study of identifying expanded T cells in peripheral blood. A note on this clone: Its antigen is unidentified.

Profiling relied on immunoSEQ multiplex PCR, and the TCRdb table lists in-frame clones only, not all of them. Counted here are 100,000 or so clones, around nine tenths occurring once; the ten biggest clones make up approximately 18%. Unmatched junction bases numbered 1, after V lost 3 bases and J lost 4 bases. Germline V lookup: CDR1 SGHNT, CDR2 YYREEE (reference sequence). There are 14 residues in the CDR3. Overall study results and limits: Differentially abundant clones: roughly 1.2 between replicates, about 17 at roughly 2 weeks, less than 20 at four. Clone count variance between roughly 2-week samples rose with total template count.

During the collection period, no donor immune events like infections were recorded. The chain is built from TRBV5-4 and TRBJ1-2; 12 nucleotides match TRBD1. The source material was blood. The clonotype originates from a person between 18 and 70 years old in good health. CDR3 sequence (DNA): TGTGCCAGCAGCTGGGGACAGGGGGCCTATGGCTACACCTTC. It translates to CASSWGQGAYGYTF. Using reference TRBV5-4 and TRBJ1-2 for the parts outside the CDR3, the full variable domain is ETGVTQSPTHLIKTRGQQVTLRCSSQSGHNTVSWYQQALGQGPQFIFQYYREEENGRGNFPPRFSGLQFPNYSSELNVNALELDDSALYLCASSWGQGAYGYTFGSGTRLTVV.